The 25 T cell receptor beta chains listed next were all sequenced from one sample in a study of cytomegalovirus exposure and HLA in healthy donors. The PCR had 60 Vbeta and 13 Jbeta primers. TCRdb's copy holds only in-frame clones and misses some; the assay was immunoSEQ multiplex PCR. The data contain more than 80,000 clones, 65% to 80% of them singletons. The sample taken for sequencing was PBMCs. These receptors were obtained from a man in his 60s in good health and CMV-seronegative.

The genes are TRBV7-2 and TRBJ2-5, with 9 bases aligning to TRBD2. The CDR3 loop spans 16 amino acids. The J segment lost 4 bases and the V segment lost 7 bases, leaving 13 bases of the junction unmatched. The germline CDR1 and CDR2 sequences are SGHTA and FQGNSA. The CDR3 region is CASTPFAGGPIETQYF. As DNA, the CDR3 is TGTGCCAGCACCCCCTTTGCGGGGGGGCCTATAGAGACCCAGTACTTC.

V and J are TRBV9 and TRBJ1-2; D gene unclear. Trimming cost V 0 bases and J 7 bases, with 16 bases left between them. Germline CDR1 SGDLS, CDR2 YYNGEE. This CDR3 has 15 residues. CDR3 loop: CASSVGQARGSGYTF. CDR3 nucleotide sequence: TGTGCCAGCAGCGTAGGTCAGGCCCGGGGAAGTGGCTACACCTTC.

This chain connects TRBV4-2 to TRBJ1-5; 10 bases map to TRBD1. After removal of 1 base from V and 3 bases from J, the junction contained 0 bases not matched to a gene. Per the germline V gene, CDR1 is LGHNA and CDR2 is YNFKEQ. The CDR3 spans 15 residues. CDR3 DNA sequence: TGTGCCAGCAGCCAAGGACAGGGGGCCAATCAGCCCCAGCATTTT. The encoded protein is CASSQGQGANQPQHF.

The chain recombines TRBV14 with TRBJ2-6; 9 bases align to TRBD1. This CDR3 is 16 amino acids long. CDR1 SGHDN and CDR2 FVKESK come from the germline V gene. With V trimmed by 3 bases and J by 4 bases, 4 bases remained unmatched. CDR3 coding DNA: TGTGCCAGCAGCCATCCGGGACAGGGAGGGGCCAACGTCCTGACTTTC. Amino acids: CASSHPGQGGANVLTF.

There are a few counts of this clone. The chain uses TRBV7-2 and TRBJ2-7; a weak D match, TRBD1 (6 bases). V dropped 3 bases and J dropped 6 bases, with 15 bases sitting between them. CDR1 and CDR2 from the germline V gene are SGHTA and FQGNSA. The CDR3 length is 14 residues. CDR3 protein: CASSFGKRGGEQYF. In DNA, the CDR3 is TGTGCCAGCAGCTTCGGAAAACGAGGGGGCGAGCAGTACTTC.

J is TRBJ1-2 and V is TRBV6-1; 7 positions agree with TRBD1. Germline V gene sequence: CDR1 MNHNS, CDR2 SASEGT. The CDR3 covers 15 residues. With V trimmed by 6 bases and J by 6 bases, 13 bases remained unmatched. The CDR3: CASSLTGEPNNGYTF. CDR3 DNA: TGTGCCAGCAGCCTTACAGGGGAGCCTAATAATGGCTACACCTTC.

The count of this clone is one. The rearrangement joins TRBV7-9 to TRBJ1-5; 8 bases fit TRBD1. V shed 3 bases and J 3 bases; nucleotides not matched to a gene: 7. Germline V gene data show CDR1 as SEHNR and CDR2 as FQNEAQ (reference sequence). The CDR3 is made up of 16 amino acids. The CDR3 protein is CASSFGQGSVNQPQHF. The CDR3, as DNA: TGTGCCAGCAGCTTCGGACAGGGTTCGGTCAATCAGCCCCAGCATTTT. Variable domain in full (rest from reference TRBV7-9 and TRBJ1-5): DTGVSQNPRHKITKRGQNVTFRCDPISEHNRLYWYRQTLGQGPEFLTYFQNEAQLEKSRLLSDRFSAERPKGSFSTLEIQRTEQGDSAMYLCASSFGQGSVNQPQHFGDGTRLSIL.

The chain has TRBV28 and TRBJ1-2, with D possibly being TRBD1 (5 bases). The germline V and J ends were trimmed by 10 bases and 5 bases, with 20 bases remaining between them. The CDR3 covers 14 residues. Germline V gives CDR1 MDHEN, CDR2 SYDVKM. The CDR3 spells CATTWGDSVYGYTF. The DNA of the CDR3 is TGTGCCACCACCTGGGGGGATTCTGTGTATGGCTACACCTTC.

The chain combines TRBV30 with TRBJ1-2; 8 positions agree with TRBD1. The CDR3 length is 14 residues. Trimming cost V 4 bases and J 8 bases; bases outside gene matches: 12. Germline V gene data show CDR1 as GTSNPN and CDR2 as SVGIG (reference sequence). Written as DNA, the CDR3 is TGTGCCTGGACCCGTGACAGGGGATTTCAGGGCTACACCTTC. Translated: CAWTRDRGFQGYTF.

The chain carries TRBV5-1 and TRBJ2-2; 9 bases line up with TRBD2. The CDR3 is 15 residues long. After removal of 8 bases from V and 6 bases from J, the junction contained 11 bases not matched to a gene. Germline V gene sequence: CDR1 SGHRS, CDR2 YFSETQ. The CDR3 coding sequence is TGCGCCAGTAGACGGCGGGGGGGCGCTTCCGGGGAGCTGTTTTTT. Its translation is CASRRRGGASGELFF.

The chain's CDR3 is CASSPEGSGGWGETQYF. CDR3 bases: TGCGCCAGCAGCCCGGAGGGTAGCGGGGGCTGGGGGGAGACCCAGTACTTC. This chain links TRBV5-1 with TRBJ2-5, with 9 bases lining up with TRBD2. The junction had 15 bases not matched to a gene; V was cut back by 4 bases and J by 5 bases. There are 17 residues in the CDR3. Germline assignment: CDR1 SGHRS and CDR2 YFSETQ.

This rearrangement joins TRBV5-6 to TRBJ2-3; the D gene is possibly TRBD2 (5 bases). Trimming left V 5 bases short and J 7 bases short, with 17 bases between. The CDR3 loop spans 14 amino acids. From germline, CDR1 is SGHDT and CDR2 YYEEEE. CDR3 sequence (DNA): TGTGCCAGCAGGAAGTGGACTGGAAGGAATACGCAGTATTTT. This translates into CASRKWTGRNTQYF. Supplemented by reference TRBV5-6 and TRBJ2-3, the full variable domain reads DAGVTQSPTHLIKTRGQQVTLRCSPKSGHDTVSWYQQALGQGPQFIFQYYEEEERQRGNFPDRFSGHQFPNYSSELNVNALLLGDSALYLCASRKWTGRNTQYFGPGTRLTVL.

This sequence joins TRBV7-8 and TRBJ1-5; unclear D gene. Germline assignment: CDR1 SGHVS and CDR2 FQNEAQ. Trimming took off 0 bases at V and 7 bases at J, with 16 bases between the two ends. The CDR3 totals 16 residues. The CDR3 loop reads CASSLAEGRDGQPQHF. The CDR3 DNA follows: TGTGCCAGCAGCTTAGCGGAAGGGAGAGACGGGCAGCCCCAGCATTTT.

This clone was observed a single time. The chain has TRBV19 and TRBJ1-4; the D gene is possibly TRBD1 (5 bases). The ends were cut back, 3 bases at V and 2 bases at J, with 7 bases in the middle. CDR1 and CDR2 (germline): LNHDA, SQIVND (reference sequence). The CDR3 length is 14 residues. The CDR3, as DNA: TGTGCCAGTAGTATGGGACTGACTAATGAAAAACTGTTTTTT. Amino acid sequence: CASSMGLTNEKLFF.

This rearrangement joins TRBV4-3 to TRBJ1-6, with D possibly being TRBD1 (5 bases). Between the trimmed V and J ends, which lost 3 bases and 7 bases, there was a span of 25 bases. Per germline, CDR1 LGHNA and CDR2 YSLEER. The CDR3 has 19 amino acids. CDR3 sequence (DNA): TGCGCCAGCAGCCAGGAAAGTATGGGACTATCGAGGGGCAATTCACCCCTCCACTTT. This sequence encodes CASSQESMGLSRGNSPLHF.

The V and J genes are TRBV4-2 and TRBJ1-1; D uncertain. Germline CDR1 LGHNA, CDR2 YNFKEQ. The CDR3 is made up of 16 amino acids. The ends were cut back, 4 bases at V and 0 bases at J, with 15 bases in the middle. The CDR3, as DNA: TGTGCCAGCAGCCTCCCGGGTGGGAGCATGAACACTGAAGCTTTCTTT. Its translation: CASSLPGGSMNTEAFF.

The V call is TRBV5-1, the J call TRBJ2-7; D possibly corresponds to TRBD1 (6 bases). Germline loops: CDR1 SGHRS, CDR2 YFSETQ. V lost 5 bases, J lost 1 base, and 16 bases lay in between. The CDR3 length is 15 residues. The CDR3, as DNA: TGCGCCAGCAGGTATCGACAGGTTCCTTCCTACGAGCAGTACGTC. It specifies CASRYRQVPSYEQYV.

This clone appeared a few times. The CDR3 loop is CASSDGNRGLGTDTQYF. The DNA for the CDR3 is TGTGCCAGCAGCGATGGTAACAGGGGTTTGGGGACAGATACGCAGTATTTT. V is TRBV28 and J is TRBJ2-3; 7 nucleotides agree with TRBD1. V was clipped by 6 bases and J by 3 bases; unmatched bases: 15. The CDR3 extends over 17 amino acids. Germline loops: CDR1 MDHEN, CDR2 SYDVKM.

The J gene is TRBJ2-1, the V gene TRBV29-1, with 8 bases identical to TRBD2. The CDR3 has 13 amino acids. J gave up 9 bases and V 3 bases, and 7 bases lay outside the gene matches. CDR1 is SQVTM, CDR2 ANQGSEA, per germline. CDR3 amino acids: CSVDIGLASEQFF. The DNA for the CDR3 is TGCAGCGTTGATATCGGACTAGCATCTGAGCAGTTCTTC.

J is TRBJ2-6 and V is TRBV19; D ambiguous. V lost 7 bases and J 0 bases, leaving 10 bases between the germline ends. This CDR3 region has 15 residues. Germline-derived CDR1 and CDR2 are LNHDA and SQIVND (reference sequence). The CDR3 spells CASIGAHSGANVLTF. The CDR3, as DNA: TGTGCCAGTATCGGTGCCCACTCTGGGGCCAACGTCCTGACTTTC.

The V call is TRBV7-2, the J call TRBJ2-2; 8 bases align to TRBD1. Germline V gene lookup returns CDR1 SGHTA and CDR2 FQGNSA. The CDR3 contains 15 residues. The trim removed 5 bases at V and 3 bases at J, leaving 5 bases unmatched. The chain's CDR3 is CASSPGQGYTGELFF. Here the CDR3 DNA reads TGTGCCAGCAGCCCAGGACAGGGTTACACCGGGGAGCTGTTTTTT.

The chain combines TRBV11-3 with TRBJ1-1; D gene unclear. Germline CDR1 and CDR2: SGHNT and YENEEA. V lost 4 bases and J 5 bases, leaving 11 bases between the germline ends. The CDR3 is made up of 13 amino acids. The CDR3 nucleotides are TGTGCCAGCAGCTCTACTCCTCGAACTGAAGCTTTCTTT. Its translation: CASSSTPRTEAFF. The variable domain in full, completed from reference TRBV11-3 and TRBJ1-1, reads EAGVVQSPRYKIIEKKQPVAFWCNPISGHNTLYWYLQNLGQGPELLIRYENEEAVDDSQLPKDRFSAERLKGVDSTLKIQPAELGDSAVYLCASSSTPRTEAFFGQGTRLTVV.

The chain recombines TRBV19 with TRBJ1-4; 9 bases align to TRBD1. CDR1 and CDR2 from the germline V gene are LNHDA and SQIVND (reference sequence). CDR3 length equals 15 residues. After removal of 7 bases from V and 2 bases from J, the junction contained 5 bases not matched to a gene. This CDR3 is CASTPGTGTNEKLFF. The CDR3 DNA reads TGTGCCAGTACCCCCGGGACAGGGACTAATGAAAAACTGTTTTTT.

CDR3 amino acids: CASSPRGGLGLNTEAFF. CDR3 sequence (DNA): TGTGCCAGCAGCCCCAGGGGCGGCCTTGGATTGAACACTGAAGCTTTCTTT. This chain links TRBV4-2 with TRBJ1-1; maybe TRBD1 (6 bases). V was cut by 4 bases and J by 0 bases, with 18 bases left in between. This CDR3 has 17 residues. Germline CDR1 and CDR2: LGHNA and YNFKEQ.

The chain links TRBV25-1 to TRBJ1-6, with a weak D call TRBD1 (6 bases). Trimming shortened V by 6 bases and J by 5 bases, and 14 bases separated the two germline ends. The CDR3 extends over 15 amino acids. Germline assignment: CDR1 MGHDK and CDR2 SYGVNS. The CDR3 DNA follows: TGTGCCAGCAGCGCGCAGGGGATGGATAATTCACCCCTCCACTTT. Protein sequence: CASSAQGMDNSPLHF.